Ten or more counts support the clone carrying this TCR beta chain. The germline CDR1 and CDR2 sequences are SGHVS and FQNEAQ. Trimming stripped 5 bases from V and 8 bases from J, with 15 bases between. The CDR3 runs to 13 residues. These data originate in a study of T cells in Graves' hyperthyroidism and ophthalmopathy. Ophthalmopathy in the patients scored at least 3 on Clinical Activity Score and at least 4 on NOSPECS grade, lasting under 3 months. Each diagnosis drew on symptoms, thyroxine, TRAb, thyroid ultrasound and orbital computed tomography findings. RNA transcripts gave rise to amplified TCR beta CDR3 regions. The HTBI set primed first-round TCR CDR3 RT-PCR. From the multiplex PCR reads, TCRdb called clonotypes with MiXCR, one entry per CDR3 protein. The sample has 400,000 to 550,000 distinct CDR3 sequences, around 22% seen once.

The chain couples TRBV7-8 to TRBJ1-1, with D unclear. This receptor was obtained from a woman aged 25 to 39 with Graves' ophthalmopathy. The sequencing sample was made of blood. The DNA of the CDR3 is TGTGCCAGCAGCCACGAGGATTGGTCGGAAGCTTTCTTT. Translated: CASSHEDWSEAFF.